This TCR beta chain derives from a study of shared clonotypes between healthy human individuals. Germline assignment: CDR1 SQVTM and CDR2 ANQGSEA. The CDR3 is 13 amino acids. Trimming stripped 6 bases from V and 4 bases from J, with 15 bases between. The data were produced by immunoSEQ multiplex PCR, yet TCRdb's version contains in-frame clones alone and is incomplete. The profile covers some 2.1 million clones, with roughly 96% appearing a single time and 0.1% to 0.15% taken by the ten largest. This receptor was obtained from a man aged 18 to 30 in good health. The sequenced material came from naive CD4+ T cells sorted from blood. Subset given: CD45RA+ positively selected. V is TRBV29-1 and J is TRBJ1-2; D is possibly TRBD1 (6 bases). CDR3 loop: CSVRTVDSYGYTF. The CDR3 DNA follows: TGCAGCGTGCGGACAGTGGATAGCTATGGCTACACCTTC.